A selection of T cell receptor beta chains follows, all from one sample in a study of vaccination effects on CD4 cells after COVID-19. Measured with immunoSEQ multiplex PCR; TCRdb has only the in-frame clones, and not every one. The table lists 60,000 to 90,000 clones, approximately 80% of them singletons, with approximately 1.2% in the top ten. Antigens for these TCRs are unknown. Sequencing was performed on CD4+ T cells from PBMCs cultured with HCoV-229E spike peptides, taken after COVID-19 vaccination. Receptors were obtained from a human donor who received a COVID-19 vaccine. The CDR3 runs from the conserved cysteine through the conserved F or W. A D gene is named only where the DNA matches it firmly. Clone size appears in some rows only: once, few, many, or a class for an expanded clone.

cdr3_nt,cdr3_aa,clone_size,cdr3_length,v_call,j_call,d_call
TGTGCCAGCAGTGAAGAGGCTGGAAACACCATATATTTT,CASSEEAGNTIYF,-,13,TRBV6-1,TRBJ1-3,-
TGTGCCAGTAGTAAGGAGTTCCGAAGCTCCTACAATGAGCAGTTCTTC,CASSKEFRSSYNEQFF,-,16,TRBV19,TRBJ2-1,-
TGTGCCAGCAGTTACCAGGGGATTGAAGCTTTCTTT,CASSYQGIEAFF,few,12,TRBV6-2/TRBV6-3,TRBJ1-1,-
TGTGCCAGCAGGGGGTATAGCAATCAGCCCCAGCATTTT,CASRGYSNQPQHF,few,13,TRBV6-5,TRBJ1-5,-
TGTGCCAGCAGCCAAGAAGTGGGTCCGAACACTGAAGCTTTCTTT,CASSQEVGPNTEAFF,-,15,TRBV3-1/TRBV3-2,TRBJ1-1,-
TGTGCCATCAGTCGGAATGGGGACACTGAAGCTTTCTTT,CAISRNGDTEAFF,few,13,TRBV10-3,TRBJ1-1,-
TGTGCCACCAGTGATGGTACAGTCTATGGCTACACCTTC,CATSDGTVYGYTF,-,13,TRBV24-1,TRBJ1-2,-
TGTGCCAGCACCTCTGGGGGGACTAACACTGAAGCTTTCTTT,CASTSGGTNTEAFF,-,14,TRBV6-1,TRBJ1-1,-
TGTGCCAGCAGCCAAGATTGGCGGAGCCAAGAGACCCAGTACTTC,CASSQDWRSQETQYF,few,15,TRBV4-2,TRBJ2-5,-
TGTGCCAGCAGCCGACGGGAAGGGCCGGGGGCCACAGATACGCAGTATTTT,CASSRREGPGATDTQYF,-,17,TRBV6-6,TRBJ2-3,-
TGTGCCAGTAGTAAATTGTCGGGTAATGAAAAACTGTTTTTT,CASSKLSGNEKLFF,-,14,TRBV19,TRBJ1-4,-
TGTGCCACCAGCAGAGAAGAGGGGGTTGGAGAAAAACTGTTTTTT,CATSREEGVGEKLFF,-,15,TRBV15,TRBJ1-4,-
TGTGCCAGCAGCGCAGGACTAGCGGGGGGCCAAGATACGCAGTATTTT,CASSAGLAGGQDTQYF,-,16,TRBV9,TRBJ2-3,TRBD2
TGTGCCAGCAGCCAAGTGCGGGGGAGCTACAACAATGAGCAGTTCTTC,CASSQVRGSYNNEQFF,-,16,TRBV3-1/TRBV3-2,TRBJ2-1,TRBD2
TGTGCCAGCTCACCAGGGGAAACTGAAGCTTTCTTT,CASSPGETEAFF,-,12,TRBV18,TRBJ1-1,-
TGCAGTGCAAGTCGGGGTGAGCAGTTCTTC,CSASRGEQFF,-,10,TRBV20-1,TRBJ2-1,-
TGTGCCAGCAGCTTAAATCCCCTGGGGGGTGAAGCTTTCTTT,CASSLNPLGGEAFF,few,14,TRBV7-3,TRBJ1-1,-
TGTGCCAGCAGCGTAGTCCCGGACAGAAATCAGCCCCAGCATTTT,CASSVVPDRNQPQHF,-,15,TRBV9,TRBJ1-5,-
TGTGCCAGCAGCGCAAACGCAGGGTCGGAGACCCAGTACTTC,CASSANAGSETQYF,-,14,TRBV6-5,TRBJ2-5,-
TGTGCCAGCAGCTCGGACAGGGTGCGTTCACCCCTCCACTTT,CASSSDRVRSPLHF,-,14,TRBV7-2,TRBJ1-6,TRBD1
TGTGCCAGCAGTTTATCTCAGGGGAACAATCAGCCCCAGCATTTT,CASSLSQGNNQPQHF,-,15,TRBV28,TRBJ1-5,-
TGTGCCAGCAGCCAGATGACGAGCGGGGGAAGTGAGCAGTTCTTC,CASSQMTSGGSEQFF,-,15,TRBV5-6,TRBJ2-1,TRBD2
TGTGCCAGCTCCCTAGGACAGGGGAGAATGAACACTGAAGCTTTCTTT,CASSLGQGRMNTEAFF,-,16,TRBV18,TRBJ1-1,TRBD1
TGTGCCAGCAGCTTGAGCGGAGGCACAGATACGCAGTATTTT,CASSLSGGTDTQYF,-,14,TRBV7-2,TRBJ2-3,-
TGTGCCAGCAGCGACTCGGGACCTCCCGGTCCAGCTTTCTTT,CASSDSGPPGPAFF,-,14,TRBV2,TRBJ1-1,-